This T cell receptor (beta chain) was sequenced in a study of T cell responses to AZD1222 COVID-19 vaccine. Worth noting for this clone: Its antigen remains unknown.

Sequenced by immunoSEQ multiplex PCR; TCRdb stores in-frame clones only, minus some. The sample includes about 99,000 clones, 86% seen only once; the top ten take 2.5% to 3.5%. Notes on the study in general: Mostly white British, mostly female donors; authors suggested clonal diversity may be underestimated. Without day 14 samples, only post-peak T cell repertoires were studied.

This receptor was taken from an adult who received the MenACWY meningococcal vaccine as a control. The sequenced sample was peripheral blood, obtained 28 days after the second dose of the MenACWY control vaccine.

The CDR3 sequence: CASSIQSAKNIQYF. CDR3 coding DNA: TGTGCCAGCAGTATCCAATCAGCCAAAAACATTCAGTACTTC. The chain uses TRBV7-9 and TRBJ2-4; unclear D gene. The ends were cut back, 6 bases at V and 0 bases at J, with 9 bases in the middle. There are 14 residues in the CDR3. Germline assignment: CDR1 SEHNR and CDR2 FQNEAQ (reference sequence).